The clone carrying this T cell receptor beta chain was seen a handful of times. Antigen unknown. The data stem from a study of T cells in Graves' hyperthyroidism and ophthalmopathy. Fresh peripheral blood, 10 ml, was the source of the PBMCs. The V end was cut by 0 bases, the J end by 0 bases, with 14 bases between. This CDR3 is built from 17 residues. CDR1 and CDR2 (germline): MGHRA, YSYEKL. Study-wide points: A 13 V-J model separated ophthalmopathy from stable hyperthyroidism.

TCR beta CDR3 sequences were amplified from RNA transcripts. The HTBI primer set drove a first-round RT-PCR of the TCR CDR3. MiXCR, applied by TCRdb to the multiplex PCR reads, yields one record per CDR3 protein. The sample lists 300,000 to 450,000 distinct CDR3 sequences, around a sixth occurring once. Sequenced material: blood. The receptor was isolated from a woman aged 18 to 35 with Graves' hyperthyroidism that later progressed to Graves' ophthalmopathy. The genes are TRBV4-1 and TRBJ2-5; D remains ambiguous. The CDR3 protein is CASSQDIFGRYQETQYF. In DNA, the CDR3 is TGCGCCAGCAGCCAAGATATCTTCGGGCGATACCAAGAGACCCAGTACTTC.